This T cell receptor (beta chain) was sequenced in a study of T-cell memory formation after mild COVID-19. General study findings and limits: Memory from before infection featured some responding clones, which suggests cross-reactive memory joined.

This clonotype showed up just a few times. Its antigen is unidentified. The TCR alpha and TCR beta cDNA libraries, bearing sample barcodes and UMIs, were generated by 5'RACE using constant-segment primers. TCRdb called the 5' RACE reads again in MiXCR, with one record for every CDR3 protein. The data contain approximately 260,000 distinct CDR3 sequences, about 20% of them seen just once; the ten biggest clones take up 23%. The receptor was isolated from a man aged 18 to 30 who had mild COVID-19 (a few samples of this study predate the infection). Cell type and time point are not known. The specimen sequenced was PBMCs or a T cell subset sorted from them (not recorded which).

CDR3 DNA: TGTGCCAGCAGCCAACTGATCGAGGTCGCTGAAGCTTTCTTT. Residues: CASSQLIEVAEAFF. The chain joins TRBV7-9 to TRBJ1-1, with unresolved D. The CDR3 spans 14 residues. V shed 5 bases and J shed 6 bases, with 16 bases lying between them. The germline CDR1 and CDR2 sequences are SEHNR and FQNEAQ (reference sequence).